A selection of T cell receptor beta chains follows, all from one sample in a study of T-cell reconstitution after alpha-beta-depleted transplantation in children. TCRdb reprocessed the PCR reads with MiXCR, giving one entry per CDR3 protein. The data hold approximately 31,000 distinct CDR3 sequences, with nearly 6.5% observed a single time. Sequencing used peripheral blood, obtained 60 days after TCRalphabeta/CD19-depleted stem cell transplant. The receptors originated from a child younger than two who had a stem cell transplant for acute myeloid leukemia, so the T cells may come from the graft donor. CDR3s include the opening cysteine and the closing phenylalanine or tryptophan. A D gene is named only where the DNA matches it firmly. Some rows mark clone size as missing; the rest say once, few, many or name a class of expanded clone.

v_call: TRBV7-7
d_call: NA
j_call: TRBJ2-5
clone_size: many
cdr3_aa: CASSLSTVQETQYF
cdr3_nt: TGTGCTAGCAGCTTGAGCACAGTTCAAGAGACCCAGTACTTC

v_call: TRBV5-8
d_call: TRBD2
j_call: TRBJ2-1
clone_size: many
cdr3_aa: CASSPGTSPYNEQFF
cdr3_nt: TGTGCCAGCAGCCCGGGGACTAGTCCGTACAATGAGCAGTTCTTC

v_call: TRBV9
d_call: TRBD2
j_call: TRBJ2-3
clone_size: many
cdr3_aa: CASSRGGPGTDTQYF
cdr3_nt: TGTGCCAGCAGCCGGGGAGGGCCGGGCACAGATACGCAGTATTTT

v_call: TRBV12-3/TRBV12-4
d_call: NA
j_call: TRBJ2-7
clone_size: many
cdr3_aa: CASSTASYEQYF
cdr3_nt: TGTGCCAGCAGTACAGCCTCCTACGAGCAGTACTTC

v_call: TRBV20-1
d_call: NA
j_call: TRBJ2-6
clone_size: many
cdr3_aa: CSARDAKGASSGANVLTF
cdr3_nt: TGCAGTGCTAGAGATGCAAAAGGGGCAAGCTCTGGGGCCAACGTCCTGACTTTC

v_call: TRBV9
d_call: TRBD2
j_call: TRBJ2-3
clone_size: many
cdr3_aa: CASSVVPSGVTDTQYF
cdr3_nt: TGTGCCAGCAGCGTAGTCCCTAGCGGGGTAACAGATACGCAGTATTTT

v_call: TRBV24-1
d_call: NA
j_call: TRBJ2-5
clone_size: many
cdr3_aa: CATSAAWGEAALRETQYF
cdr3_nt: TGTGCCACCAGTGCCGCCTGGGGAGAGGCGGCTTTGAGGGAGACCCAGTACTTC

v_call: TRBV7-9
d_call: NA
j_call: TRBJ2-7
clone_size: many
cdr3_aa: CASSLAGNYEQYF
cdr3_nt: TGTGCCAGCAGCTTAGCGGGCAACTACGAGCAGTACTTC

v_call: TRBV27
d_call: NA
j_call: TRBJ2-1
clone_size: many
cdr3_aa: CASRRGPGQQFF
cdr3_nt: TGTGCCAGCAGACGGGGCCCAGGTCAGCAGTTCTTC

v_call: TRBV19
d_call: NA
j_call: TRBJ2-4
clone_size: NA
cdr3_aa: CASSPGRGRNIQYF
cdr3_nt: TGTGCCAGTAGTCCCGGACGTGGGAGAAACATTCAGTACTTC

v_call: TRBV7-2
d_call: TRBD2
j_call: TRBJ2-1
clone_size: many
cdr3_aa: CASSLRGGTSSYNEQFF
cdr3_nt: TGTGCCAGCAGCTTAAGGGGGGGGACTAGCAGTTACAATGAGCAGTTCTTC

v_call: TRBV5-6
d_call: TRBD2
j_call: TRBJ2-3
clone_size: many
cdr3_aa: CASSLLAWGGDTQYF
cdr3_nt: TGTGCCAGCAGCTTGTTAGCGTGGGGGGGAGATACGCAGTATTTT

v_call: TRBV7-9
d_call: NA
j_call: TRBJ2-7
clone_size: many
cdr3_aa: CASRDSLSSYEQYF
cdr3_nt: TGTGCCAGCCGGGACTCCTTGAGCTCCTACGAGCAGTACTTC

v_call: TRBV4-2
d_call: TRBD1
j_call: TRBJ2-3
clone_size: many
cdr3_aa: CASSQAQGALGTDTQYF
cdr3_nt: TGTGCCAGCAGCCAAGCTCAGGGGGCGCTTGGTACAGATACGCAGTATTTT

v_call: TRBV3-1
d_call: NA
j_call: TRBJ2-3
clone_size: few
cdr3_aa: CASSQLAIRTDTQYF
cdr3_nt: TGTGCCAGCAGCCAGCTAGCGATTCGCACAGATACGCAGTATTTT

v_call: TRBV6-6
d_call: NA
j_call: TRBJ2-2
clone_size: many
cdr3_aa: CASTYTGELFF
cdr3_nt: TGTGCCAGCACCTACACCGGGGAGCTGTTTTTT

v_call: TRBV24-1
d_call: NA
j_call: TRBJ1-5
clone_size: many
cdr3_aa: CATGRFQPQHF
cdr3_nt: TGTGCCACCGGCCGGTTTCAGCCCCAGCATTTT

v_call: TRBV7-2
d_call: NA
j_call: TRBJ2-1
clone_size: many
cdr3_aa: CASSTNGKGSYNEQFF
cdr3_nt: TGTGCCAGCAGCACTAACGGGAAGGGCTCCTACAATGAGCAGTTCTTC

v_call: TRBV7-8
d_call: NA
j_call: TRBJ2-7
clone_size: many
cdr3_aa: CASSLTPVEYSYEQYF
cdr3_nt: TGTGCCAGCAGCTTAACCCCGGTTGAGTACTCCTACGAGCAGTACTTC

v_call: TRBV11-2
d_call: NA
j_call: TRBJ2-7
clone_size: many
cdr3_aa: CASSFDSGSSYEQYF
cdr3_nt: TGTGCCAGCAGCTTTGACTCCGGGAGCTCCTACGAGCAGTACTTC

v_call: TRBV7-2
d_call: NA
j_call: TRBJ1-5
clone_size: few
cdr3_aa: CASSPPSTNQPQHF
cdr3_nt: TGTGCCAGCAGCCCGCCTTCGACCAATCAGCCCCAGCATTTT

v_call: TRBV30
d_call: NA
j_call: TRBJ2-2
clone_size: NA
cdr3_aa: CAWSDMGPVQGELFF
cdr3_nt: TGTGCCTGGAGTGATATGGGACCGGTCCAGGGGGAGCTGTTTTTT

v_call: TRBV14
d_call: NA
j_call: TRBJ1-2
clone_size: few
cdr3_aa: CASSLSTAYGYTF
cdr3_nt: TGTGCCAGCAGCCTCTCGACAGCCTATGGCTACACCTTC